This entry features one TCR beta chain sequence. As yet, its antigen is unknown. The study ran its PCR with 60 Vbeta and 13 Jbeta primers. Libraries were prepared by immunoSEQ multiplex PCR; TCRdb keeps only in-frame clonotypes and omits some of them. The sample holds approximately 200,000 clones, 70% to 75% seen once. This record belongs to a study of cytomegalovirus exposure and HLA in healthy donors. Background on the study: An earlier analysis identified approximately 120 million unique TCR beta sequences in about 180 million T cells. Study outcomes and limitations: The study designated 150 to 200 TCR beta chains cytomegalovirus-associated.

V gave up 4 bases and J gave up 4 bases; unmatched junction bases: 7. Germline-derived CDR1 and CDR2 are SGHNT and YYREEE (reference sequence). The length of the CDR3 is 14 residues. Specimen: PBMCs. The receptor was derived from a woman aged 25-40 years in good health and CMV-seropositive. The chain uses TRBV5-4 and TRBJ2-7; 8 positions match TRBD1. CDR3 in DNA: TGTGCCAGCAGCCCGGGACAGGACATTTACGAGCAGTACTTC. Translated, it gives CASSPGQDIYEQYF.